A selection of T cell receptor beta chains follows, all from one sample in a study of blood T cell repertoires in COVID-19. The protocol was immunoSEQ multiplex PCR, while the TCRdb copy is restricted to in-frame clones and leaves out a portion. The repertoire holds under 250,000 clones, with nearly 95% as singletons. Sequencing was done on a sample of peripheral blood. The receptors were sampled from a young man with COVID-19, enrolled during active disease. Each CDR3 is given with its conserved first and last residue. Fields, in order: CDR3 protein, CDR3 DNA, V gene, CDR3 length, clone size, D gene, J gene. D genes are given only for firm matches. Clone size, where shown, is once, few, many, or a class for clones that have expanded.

CDR3: CASSDSPDNYGYTF
DNA: TGTGCCAGCAGTGACTCTCCAGATAACTATGGCTACACCTTC
V: TRBV6-4
length: 14
size: once
D: -
J: TRBJ1-2

CDR3: CASKLDRGPPGANVLTF
DNA: TGTGCCAGTAAACTGGACAGGGGGCCCCCTGGGGCCAACGTCCTGACTTTC
V: TRBV19
length: 17
size: -
D: TRBD1
J: TRBJ2-6

CDR3: CASSYYQGLFRTEAFF
DNA: TGTGCCAGCAGTTACTACCAGGGGCTGTTTCGGACTGAAGCTTTCTTT
V: TRBV6-5
length: 16
size: -
D: -
J: TRBJ1-1

CDR3: CASSYSEELTGNTIYF
DNA: TGTGCCAGCAGTTACTCTGAGGAGCTAACTGGAAACACCATATATTTT
V: TRBV6-5
length: 16
size: -
D: -
J: TRBJ1-3

CDR3: CASSLDRGDGNTIYF
DNA: TGCGCCAGCAGCCTTGATCGCGGGGATGGAAACACCATATATTTT
V: TRBV4-1
length: 15
size: -
D: -
J: TRBJ1-3

CDR3: CASSYSAGGDSPLHF
DNA: TGTGCCAGCAGTTACTCTGCAGGGGGTGATTCACCCCTCCACTTT
V: TRBV6-5
length: 15
size: -
D: TRBD1
J: TRBJ1-6

CDR3: CASSPSGVNTGELFF
DNA: TGTGCCAGCAGCCCTAGCGGGGTGAACACCGGGGAGCTGTTTTTT
V: TRBV9
length: 15
size: -
D: TRBD2
J: TRBJ2-2

CDR3: CASSFSGGLSYEQYF
DNA: TGTGCCAGCAGCTTTAGCGGGGGCCTCTCCTACGAGCAGTACTTC
V: TRBV4-2
length: 15
size: -
D: TRBD2
J: TRBJ2-7

CDR3: CASSSRTGPNYGYTF
DNA: TGTGCCAGCAGCTCTAGGACAGGACCTAACTATGGCTACACCTTC
V: TRBV5-5
length: 15
size: -
D: TRBD1
J: TRBJ1-2

CDR3: CASSVQGYEQYF
DNA: TGTGCCAGCAGTGTACAGGGTTACGAGCAGTACTTC
V: TRBV12-3/TRBV12-4
length: 12
size: few
D: -
J: TRBJ2-7

CDR3: CSVVSGINTEAFF
DNA: TGCAGCGTTGTTTCCGGGATTAACACTGAAGCTTTCTTT
V: TRBV29-1
length: 13
size: -
D: -
J: TRBJ1-1

CDR3: CASSLAPVYAGTEAFF
DNA: TGTGCCAGCAGCTTGGCCCCCGTCTATGCGGGAACTGAAGCTTTCTTT
V: TRBV5-4
length: 16
size: few
D: -
J: TRBJ1-1